The clone carrying this T cell receptor beta chain is a singleton in its sample. The antigen is undetermined. The data derive from a study of radiation and T cells in renal cell carcinoma. Study-level points and caveats: Irradiated tumors held more dominant CDR3 motifs than control tumors. Compared with controls, irradiated tumors showed greater TCR clonality. Sampling covered only about 0.97 g of each tumor.

Repertoires were generated with immunoSEQ multiplex PCR, while TCRdb's copy carries only in-frame clones and drops some. Of 13,000 to 15,000 clones detected, about three fifths appear once; the ten largest clones hold 17%. Treatment: treatment-naive control, cytoreductive nephrectomy. This renal cell carcinoma was of the clear cell type. The germline CDR1 and CDR2 sequences are SGHAT and FQNNGV. V was trimmed by 0 bases and J by 8 bases, leaving 5 bases between them. CDR3 length: 12 residues. Sequencing was performed on tumor tissue, taken from a patient whose treatment was nephrectomy without radiotherapy. This sequence joins TRBV11-2 and TRBJ2-1; D unclear. This TCR was sampled from a man between 60 and 75 years old with renal cell carcinoma. Here the CDR3 DNA reads TGTGCCAGCAGCTTAGAGGTCCATGAGCAGTTCTTC. It codes for CASSLEVHEQFF.